These T cell receptor beta chains were read from a single sample in a study of shared clonotypes between healthy human individuals. Method: immunoSEQ multiplex PCR; TCRdb's copy keeps in-frame clones and lacks some. The sample holds about 690,000 clones; 90% are singletons and the top ten take 34%. Specimen: memory CD8+ T cells from PBMCs. All receptors come from a young man in good health. Some clones in this sample may be carry-over from other donors' samples. Both conserved end residues are part of each CDR3. The order of the fields is V gene, J gene, D gene, clone size, CDR3 DNA, CDR3 protein. A D gene is named only where the DNA matches it firmly. Clone size is not always given. Where it is, it says once, few, many or a class for expanded clones.

v_gene: TRBV27
j_gene: TRBJ2-2
d_gene: TRBD1
abundance: .
CDR3nt: TGTGCCAGCAGTTTGTCGACAGGGGGCCCCGGGGAGCTGTTTTTT
CDR3aa: CASSLSTGGPGELFF

v_gene: TRBV11-2
j_gene: TRBJ2-7
d_gene: .
abundance: .
CDR3nt: TGTGCCAGCAGCTTAGGCCCCATGAGGAGTGGGCGTTACTACGAGCAGTACTTC
CDR3aa: CASSLGPMRSGRYYEQYF

v_gene: TRBV7-7
j_gene: TRBJ1-5
d_gene: .
abundance: .
CDR3nt: TGTGCCAGCCACGAGCTTTCAGGGTGCAATCAGCCCCAGCATTTT
CDR3aa: CASHELSGCNQPQHF

v_gene: TRBV6-1
j_gene: TRBJ2-7
d_gene: .
abundance: .
CDR3nt: TGTGCCAGCAGTGAATGGGAAGGGATTACCTACGAGCAGTACTTC
CDR3aa: CASSEWEGITYEQYF

v_gene: TRBV9
j_gene: TRBJ2-3
d_gene: .
abundance: .
CDR3nt: TGTGCCAGCACCCTTGGAAAGGGAATGGATACGCAGTATTTT
CDR3aa: CASTLGKGMDTQYF

v_gene: TRBV10-3
j_gene: TRBJ2-2
d_gene: TRBD2
abundance: once
CDR3nt: TGTGCCATCAGTCTTTCGGGACGGGAGGTATTACCCGGGGAGCTGTTTTTT
CDR3aa: CAISLSGREVLPGELFF

v_gene: TRBV13
j_gene: TRBJ2-5
d_gene: .
abundance: .
CDR3nt: TGTGCCAGCAGCCGCAGGGATGTGTATGAGCAGTACTTC
CDR3aa: CASSRRDVYEQYF

v_gene: TRBV27
j_gene: TRBJ1-1
d_gene: TRBD1
abundance: .
CDR3nt: TGTGCCAGCAGTTTACGGACAGGGCGCTTCGGGGTTCTTGAAGCTTTCTTT
CDR3aa: CASSLRTGRFGVLEAFF

v_gene: TRBV28
j_gene: TRBJ2-7
d_gene: TRBD1
abundance: .
CDR3nt: TGTGCCAGCATTAGTCTTCGGGACAGGGAATACGAGCAGTACTTC
CDR3aa: CASISLRDREYEQYF

v_gene: TRBV2
j_gene: TRBJ2-7
d_gene: .
abundance: .
CDR3nt: TGTGCCAGCAGTGAAGGGGGTGGTGGGGAGGACGAGCAGTACTTC
CDR3aa: CASSEGGGGEDEQYF

v_gene: TRBV13
j_gene: TRBJ2-7
d_gene: .
abundance: once
CDR3nt: TGTGCCAGCAGCTTAGCCCAAGACATGACCTACGAGCAGTACTTC
CDR3aa: CASSLAQDMTYEQYF

v_gene: TRBV29-1
j_gene: TRBJ2-7
d_gene: .
abundance: few
CDR3nt: TGCAGCGTTGAAGTGGGAGAGCAGTACTTC
CDR3aa: CSVEVGEQYF

v_gene: TRBV25-1
j_gene: TRBJ2-2
d_gene: .
abundance: once
CDR3nt: TGTGCCAGCAGTGAATTTGGGCAGAACACCGGGGAGCTGTTTTTT
CDR3aa: CASSEFGQNTGELFF

v_gene: TRBV14
j_gene: TRBJ2-6
d_gene: .
abundance: .
CDR3nt: TGTGCCAGCAGCCAGATTAAGGGAACCTTGACTGGGGCCAACGTCCTGACTTTC
CDR3aa: CASSQIKGTLTGANVLTF

v_gene: TRBV4-3
j_gene: TRBJ2-1
d_gene: TRBD2
abundance: .
CDR3nt: TGCGCCAGCAGCCAAGACATTAGCGGGAGGGGCGACAATGAGCAGTTCTTC
CDR3aa: CASSQDISGRGDNEQFF

v_gene: TRBV5-1
j_gene: TRBJ2-7
d_gene: .
abundance: .
CDR3nt: TGCGCCAGCAGCTTGTTGTTTCCCCCCTACGAGCAGTACTTC
CDR3aa: CASSLLFPPYEQYF

v_gene: TRBV13
j_gene: TRBJ2-3
d_gene: .
abundance: .
CDR3nt: TGTGCCAGCCGACAGGGAGGAGATACGCAGTATTTT
CDR3aa: CASRQGGDTQYF

v_gene: TRBV15
j_gene: TRBJ2-1
d_gene: .
abundance: .
CDR3nt: TGTGCCACCAGCAGAGCAAAGGGGGTGGCCTACTACAATGAGCAGTTCTTC
CDR3aa: CATSRAKGVAYYNEQFF

v_gene: TRBV11-2
j_gene: TRBJ2-7
d_gene: .
abundance: .
CDR3nt: TGTGCCAGCAGTCCCATCCGGGCGATTGAGCAGTACTTC
CDR3aa: CASSPIRAIEQYF

v_gene: TRBV27
j_gene: TRBJ1-2
d_gene: TRBD1
abundance: .
CDR3nt: TGTGCCAGCAGTCTTAAACGACAGGGTATTTATGGCTACACCTTC
CDR3aa: CASSLKRQGIYGYTF

v_gene: TRBV7-3
j_gene: TRBJ2-1
d_gene: TRBD1
abundance: .
CDR3nt: TGTGCCAGCAGCTTAAAGGGACAGAACTACAATGAGCAGTTCTTC
CDR3aa: CASSLKGQNYNEQFF

v_gene: TRBV19
j_gene: TRBJ1-5
d_gene: .
abundance: .
CDR3nt: TGTGCCAGTGCTACTGGTCCCAATCAGCCCCAGCATTTT
CDR3aa: CASATGPNQPQHF

v_gene: TRBV29-1
j_gene: TRBJ2-4
d_gene: TRBD1
abundance: once
CDR3nt: TGCAGCGTTGTGACAGGGAGAAACATTCAGTACTTC
CDR3aa: CSVVTGRNIQYF

v_gene: TRBV27
j_gene: TRBJ1-1
d_gene: .
abundance: .
CDR3nt: TGTGCCAGCAGTGAGGGACAAGTGAACACTGAAGCTTTCTTT
CDR3aa: CASSEGQVNTEAFF

v_gene: TRBV29-1
j_gene: TRBJ2-7
d_gene: .
abundance: once
CDR3nt: TGCAGCGGGCGGGACAGATTATCCTACGAGCAGTACTTC
CDR3aa: CSGRDRLSYEQYF

v_gene: TRBV29-1
j_gene: TRBJ2-7
d_gene: .
abundance: .
CDR3nt: TGCAGCGTTGAAACCGGCAGGAGGTCCTACGAGCAGTACTTC
CDR3aa: CSVETGRRSYEQYF

v_gene: TRBV9
j_gene: TRBJ2-1
d_gene: .
abundance: .
CDR3nt: TGTGCCAGCAGCCCCCCAGTCCAGGGGAGGAACAATGAGCAGTTCTTC
CDR3aa: CASSPPVQGRNNEQFF

v_gene: TRBV10-2
j_gene: TRBJ2-1
d_gene: TRBD2
abundance: once
CDR3nt: TGCGCCAGCAGACCGACTAGCGGGGCACTGGAGCAGTTCTTC
CDR3aa: CASRPTSGALEQFF

v_gene: TRBV10-3
j_gene: TRBJ2-1
d_gene: .
abundance: .
CDR3nt: TGTGCCATCAGTGAGTCCACGGGAAAATACAATGAGCAGTTCTTC
CDR3aa: CAISESTGKYNEQFF

v_gene: TRBV19
j_gene: TRBJ1-5
d_gene: .
abundance: .
CDR3nt: TGTGCCAGTAGTATACAGGGGTATAGCAATCAGCCCCAGCATTTT
CDR3aa: CASSIQGYSNQPQHF

v_gene: TRBV7-3
j_gene: TRBJ1-1
d_gene: .
abundance: .
CDR3nt: TGTGCCAGCAGCTTAGGTACGAACACTGAAGCTTTCTTT
CDR3aa: CASSLGTNTEAFF

v_gene: TRBV6-1
j_gene: TRBJ2-7
d_gene: TRBD1
abundance: .
CDR3nt: TGTGCCAGCAGTGCATCCAAGGACAGGGGGCATGGCTACGAGCAGTACTTC
CDR3aa: CASSASKDRGHGYEQYF

v_gene: TRBV19
j_gene: TRBJ1-5
d_gene: .
abundance: .
CDR3nt: TGTGCCAGTAGTTTTGGGACGGGAAATCAGCCCCAGCATTTT
CDR3aa: CASSFGTGNQPQHF

v_gene: TRBV5-6
j_gene: TRBJ2-5
d_gene: TRBD1
abundance: .
CDR3nt: TGTGCCAGCAGCTGGGACAGGGATAACCAAGAGACCCAGTACTTC
CDR3aa: CASSWDRDNQETQYF

v_gene: TRBV19
j_gene: TRBJ2-2
d_gene: .
abundance: .
CDR3nt: TGTGCCAGTAGTATCGCTCCCAGAAGCACCGGGGAGCTGTTTTTT
CDR3aa: CASSIAPRSTGELFF

v_gene: TRBV6-5
j_gene: TRBJ2-1
d_gene: .
abundance: .
CDR3nt: TGTGCCAGCAGTCCGCTTGGCGATGAGCAGTTCTTC
CDR3aa: CASSPLGDEQFF

v_gene: TRBV6-6
j_gene: TRBJ1-1
d_gene: TRBD1
abundance: .
CDR3nt: TGTGCCAGCAGTTACTCGACAGGGGGCTATGAAGCTTTCTTT
CDR3aa: CASSYSTGGYEAFF